The 17 T cell receptor beta chains below all came from one sample that was sequenced in a study of Ad26.COV2.S vaccination and SARS-CoV-2 variants. Regarding treatment: approximately 18 received Ad26.COV2.S at low or high dose, single or two shots; 5 received placebo; per-sample allocation not given. Following the first vaccine or placebo injection, samples were taken on day 63. The assay was immunoSEQ multiplex PCR, and TCRdb's table has in-frame clones only and misses some. The sample records 350,000 to 400,000 clones, about nine tenths being singletons. The source was peripheral blood, collected in a trial of Ad26.COV2.S vaccine versus placebo. Receptor source: a person between 18 and 65 years old who received the Ad26.COV2.S COVID-19 vaccine or a placebo.

The rearrangement links TRBV29-1 to TRBJ2-7; D possibly uses TRBD1 or TRBD2 (5 bases each). Trimming cost V 0 bases and J 1 base, with 10 bases left between them. CDR1 and CDR2 from the germline V gene are SQVTM and ANQGSEA. This CDR3 has 14 residues. CDR3 region: CSVEDGTDSYEQYF. The CDR3 region has the DNA TGCAGCGTTGAAGACGGGACGGATTCCTACGAGCAGTACTTC.

This clone came up once. The chain employs TRBV30 and TRBJ2-2, with 8 bases matching TRBD2. Germline V CDR1 and CDR2: GTSNPN, SVGIG (reference sequence). V trimming: 2 bases; J trimming: 6 bases; junction bases outside the gene matches: 8. The CDR3 contains 15 residues. In nucleotides, the CDR3 is TGTGCCTGGAGTTCGCCGGGACTAGTATCCGGGGAGCTGTTTTTT. Its translation: CAWSSPGLVSGELFF.

The V call is TRBV7-5, the J call TRBJ1-2; TRBD1 is the table's D call and was not checked against the DNA. TRBV7-5 is described as a pseudogene. This CDR3 contains 16 residues. The CDR3 spells CVRSLISGMRSYGYTF. The CDR3 DNA follows: TGTGTCAGAAGCCTAATCTCAGGGATGCGCAGCTATGGCTACACCTTC.

The chain employs TRBV4-1 and TRBJ1-5; no firm D call. CDR1 and CDR2 (germline): MGHRA, YSYEKL. The germline V and J ends were trimmed by 4 bases and 6 bases, with 16 bases remaining between them. The CDR3 is made up of 15 amino acids. CDR3 in amino acids: CASSPGSTRSQPQHF. Here the CDR3 DNA reads TGCGCCAGCAGCCCCGGTTCCACTAGGAGTCAGCCCCAGCATTTT.

The V gene is TRBV18, the J gene TRBJ2-6, with D unclear. The germline gives CDR1 KGHSH, CDR2 LQKENI. Deletions cut 3 bases from V and 0 bases from J, with 6 bases between. This CDR3 spans 15 amino acids. The chain's CDR3 is CASSPQSSGANVLTF. The CDR3 DNA is TGTGCCAGCTCACCTCAGAGCTCTGGGGCCAACGTCCTGACTTTC. The variable domain in full, completed from reference TRBV18 and TRBJ2-6, reads NAGVMQNPRHLVRRRGQEARLRCSPMKGHSHVYWYRQLPEEGLKFMVYLQKENIIDESGMPKERFSAEFPKEGPSILRIQQVVRGDSAAYFCASSPQSSGANVLTFGAGSRLTVL.

The J gene is TRBJ2-7, the V gene TRBV7-2; weak D call: TRBD2 (5 bases). Germline values: CDR1 SGHTA, CDR2 FQGNSA. The CDR3 has 15 residues. Trimming removed 3 bases at V and 0 bases at J, with 12 bases between. CDR3 nucleotide sequence: TGTGCCAGCAGCTTGCCCGGACTGAGCTCCTACGAGCAGTACTTC. This gives the protein CASSLPGLSSYEQYF.

The chain couples TRBV28 to TRBJ1-5; D remains ambiguous. The CDR3 extends over 13 amino acids. CDR1 and CDR2 from the germline V gene are MDHEN and SYDVKM. V was shortened by 6 bases and J by 5 bases, with 11 bases between the two germline ends. CDR3 sequence: CASSRTTDQPQHF. CDR3 bases: TGTGCCAGCAGCCGAACCACCGATCAGCCCCAGCATTTT.

The chain joins TRBV6-1 to TRBJ1-5, with 7 bases that match TRBD1. V dropped 2 bases and J dropped 6; count of bases not matched to a gene: 7. Germline-derived CDR1 and CDR2 are MNHNS and SASEGT. The CDR3 spans 15 residues. The CDR3 reads CASSERQGPSQPQHF. The CDR3 DNA reads TGTGCCAGCAGTGAAAGACAGGGACCCTCTCAGCCCCAGCATTTT.

Worth noting for this clone: At the DNA level, this CDR3 is encoded by other sequences in the same sample as well. The chain employs TRBV5-6 and TRBJ2-7; 8 nucleotides agree with TRBD1. The CDR3 spans 14 residues. V trimming: 2 bases; J trimming: 2 bases; junction bases outside the gene matches: 3. Germline CDR1 reads SGHDT; CDR2 reads YYEEEE. The CDR3 sequence: CASSFGTGTYEQYF. DNA for the CDR3: TGTGCCAGCAGCTTCGGGACAGGCACCTACGAGCAGTACTTC.

This clone has a single count. This chain joins TRBV14 and TRBJ1-2; TRBD1 matches at 12 bases. V shed 1 base and J 4 bases; nucleotides not matched to a gene: 4. Germline lookup yields CDR1 SGHDN and CDR2 FVKESK. The CDR3 totals 16 residues. The CDR3 is CASSQAGTGGFYGYTF. DNA for the CDR3: TGTGCCAGCAGCCAAGCAGGGACAGGGGGCTTCTATGGCTACACCTTC.

V is TRBV10-3 and J is TRBJ1-1; 8 bases agree with TRBD1. The V gene end was trimmed by 1 base and the J gene end by 0 bases; junction bases not matched to a gene: 4. CDR1 and CDR2 (germline): ENHRY, SYGVKD. This CDR3 has 16 amino acids. The CDR3 DNA sequence: TGTGCCATCAGTGAGTGGAGACAGGGGTTGAACACTGAAGCTTTCTTT. This gives the protein CAISEWRQGLNTEAFF.

As for this clone: Other DNA sequences within the sample encode an identical CDR3. This chain connects TRBV2 to TRBJ1-4; no clear D. The CDR3 consists of 14 residues. Germline-derived CDR1 and CDR2 are SNHLY and FYNNEI. Between the trimmed V and J ends, which lost 1 base and 4 bases, there was a span of 7 bases. CDR3 coding DNA: TGTGCCAGCAGTGAAGGGACGGGTAATGAAAAACTGTTTTTT. This codes for CASSEGTGNEKLFF.

This clone was seen a single time. The chain carries TRBV12-3 or TRBV12-4 and TRBJ1-2; D is uncertain. The CDR3 extends over 13 amino acids. V shed 1 base and J shed 6 bases, with 9 bases lying between them. CDR3 in amino acids: CASSLGEWNGYTF. DNA for the CDR3: TGTGCCAGCAGTTTAGGGGAATGGAATGGCTACACCTTC.

V is TRBV5-1 and J is TRBJ2-1; 7 bases agree with TRBD1. Germline-derived CDR1 and CDR2 are SGHRS and YFSETQ. The CDR3 has 15 residues. J was trimmed by 9 bases and V by 4 bases; bases with no gene match: 13. The CDR3 DNA is TGCGCCAGCAGCCGGTCTGAGACAGGGCCCCCTGAGCAGTTCTTC. Translated: CASSRSETGPPEQFF. The variable domain in full, completed from reference TRBV5-1 and TRBJ2-1, reads KAGVTQTPRYLIKTRGQQVTLSCSPISGHRSVSWYQQTPGQGLQFLFEYFSETQRNKGNFPGRFSGRQFSNSRSEMNVSTLELGDSALYLCASSRSETGPPEQFFGPGTRLTVL.

This chain links TRBV5-1 with TRBJ2-3; the match to TRBD2 covers 7 bases. There are 16 residues in the CDR3. V was clipped by 5 bases and J by 3 bases; unmatched bases: 12. Germline loops: CDR1 SGHRS, CDR2 YFSETQ. The CDR3 loop is CASRSLFGEGTDTQYF. The CDR3 region has the DNA TGCGCCAGCAGGAGCTTATTCGGGGAGGGGACAGATACGCAGTATTTT. The full variable domain, rest sourced from reference TRBV5-1 and TRBJ2-3, is KAGVTQTPRYLIKTRGQQVTLSCSPISGHRSVSWYQQTPGQGLQFLFEYFSETQRNKGNFPGRFSGRQFSNSRSEMNVSTLELGDSALYLCASRSLFGEGTDTQYFGPGTRLTVL.

The chain joins TRBV10-2 to TRBJ2-2; 9 bases agree with TRBD2. The length of the CDR3 is 14 residues. V shed 7 bases, J shed 6 bases, and the junction held 6 bases outside the gene matches. Germline CDR1 reads WSHSY; CDR2 reads SAAADI. CDR3 loop: CASTSSGGSGELFF. Written as DNA, the CDR3 is TGCGCCAGCACGAGTAGCGGGGGATCCGGGGAGCTGTTTTTT.

This chain uses TRBV6-5 with TRBJ1-1, with a possible D match to TRBD1 (6 bases). CDR1 MNHEY and CDR2 SVGAGI come from the germline V gene. This CDR3 is built from 13 residues. V was clipped by 0 bases and J by 11 bases, with 13 bases between them. The CDR3 spells CASSYSSMGAAFF. The DNA for the CDR3 is TGTGCCAGCAGTTACTCGAGTATGGGGGCCGCTTTCTTT.